This T cell receptor beta chain was profiled in a study of breast tumors, draining lymph nodes, adjacent tissues. Study conclusions and caveats: The lymph node origin of tumor T cells was framed as consistent with a hypothesis, not demonstrated.

On this clonotype itself: The target antigen is unknown.

TCRdb recomputed calls from the multiplex PCR reads with MiXCR, one row per CDR3 protein. Of fewer than 300,000 distinct CDR3 sequences in the sample, 32% were seen once. V was pared by 2 bases and J by 4 bases, with 1 base of the junction left unmatched. CDR3 size: 16 residues. Germline loops: CDR1 MDHEN, CDR2 SYDVKM. The lymph nodes were axillary draining lymph nodes from breast cancer patients. The source is a female donor with breast cancer. Some clones in this sample may be carry-over from other donors' samples. Sequenced material: axillary lymph node tissue. The rearrangement joins TRBV28 to TRBJ1-6, with TRBD1 matching over 11 bases. The chain's CDR3 is CASSLRDRGYNSPLHF. CDR3 nucleotide sequence: TGTGCCAGCAGTTTAAGGGACAGGGGGTATAATTCACCCCTCCACTTT.